The TCR beta chain under discussion was sequenced for a study of breast tumors, draining lymph nodes, adjacent tissues. Study-level points and caveats: Tumor TCR diversity was below lymph nodes but above nontumor tissue.

Breast cancer patients provided tissue from their axillary draining lymph nodes. TCRdb reprocessed the multiplex PCR reads via MiXCR and lists one record per CDR3 protein. The table has some 150,000 distinct CDR3 sequences, approximately 20% seen once. This clonotype was found many times. What it recognizes is unknown. This CDR3 comprises 10 residues. Germline loops: CDR1 GTSNPN, CDR2 SVGIG (reference sequence). The material sequenced was axillary lymph node tissue. The chain joins TRBV30 to TRBJ1-2; D remains ambiguous. The receptor comes from a female donor with breast cancer. Some clones in this sample may be carry-over from other donors' samples. CDR3 sequence: CVVGPGGYTF. The CDR3 nucleotides are TGTGTCGTCGGTCCAGGTGGCTACACCTTC.